This T cell receptor beta chain comes out of a study of blood T cell repertoires in COVID-19 (TCRdb year 2020). For the study in its entirety: Collaborator samples came from the United States, Italy and Spain and covered acute and convalescent phases of COVID-19. The sample metadata nearly always contained a de-identified subject ID, COVID-19 status, age in years and sex. Deeply sampled blood TCRbeta repertoires from subjects exposed to, actively infected with, or recovered from COVID-19 were included in the dataset. Where HLA class I and class II types were available, the types were taken from metadata supplied by the sample provider, not from assay-based typing. The repertoires were released in a freely available public database meant as a resource for research on the immune response to SARS-CoV-2. The samples were drawn from two sources: the first 160 participants of the ongoing ImmuneRACE study, and 1,200 or so subjects contributed by 6 global collaborators. The material from the prospective study consisted of cDNA or gDNA derived from T cells, B-cell-depleted T cells, or PBMCs.

Spanning cysteine to phenylalanine, the CDR3 consists of 11 amino acids. The only DNA kept is the CDR3, 33 bases in frame from the first base. Trimming accounts for 4 bases at V and 8 bases at J, while the number of junction bases matched to no gene is 4. CDR1 is given as DFQATT and CDR2 as SNEGSKA, both from the germline V gene (reference sequence). In Seattle, one collaborating source enrolled patients while the infection was active and tracked those patients longitudinally over the course of disease. Whole blood was collected in K2EDTA tubes by collaborating institutions according to the institutions' own protocols. For TCRbeta analysis, collaborators shipped samples as frozen whole blood, isolated PBMCs, or DNA extracted from either of those sample types. Study-wide conclusions, independent of this receptor: Clinical and demographic metadata were provided uncurated, with the amount varying by source and participant.

Concerning this clone: What antigen it recognizes has not been identified. No qualities accompany the bases; no much larger clone lies one base away.

TCRbeta CDR3 regions were amplified from genomic DNA by means of the immunoSEQ Assay, a bias-controlled multiplex PCR. The original methods were these. Nucleated cell counts per sample were estimated from amplification of reference gene primers within the assay. To quantify the absolute abundance of each unique TCRbeta CDR3 rearrangement, sequence reads were collapsed and filtered. For each sample, productive Simpson clonality was calculated as the square root of Simpson's diversity index over productive rearrangements. The table comes from immuneACCESS by way of TCRdb, which keeps in-frame sequences with V and J called. Part of the clones is missing from these tables; in studies checked, under half for an unresolved V gene and the rest for unknown reasons. D and trimming were read from the DNA, whereas the V and J calls and clone size are those reported in that table. The sample table lists approximately 300,000 clones, about 87% of them with a count of one. The leading ten clones occupy 5.5% to 8% of the sample.

This receptor was taken from a woman between 50 and 59 years old with COVID-19, enrolled during active disease. Sequenced sample: peripheral blood. This receptor chain uses TRBV20-1 and TRBJ1-2, and TRBD1 matches 7 of the central bases. The DNA sequence reads TGCAGTGCTAACGACAGGGACGGCTACACCTTC. It translates to CSANDRDGYTF.